This entry describes one T cell receptor beta chain. This clonotype showed up many times. There is no known antigen for this receptor. No quality values exist for individual bases; no much larger clone is one base distant. The data were taken from a study of tumor-infiltrating lymphocytes in primary liver carcinoma (TCRdb year 2017). General notes on the study: Between late 2015 and early 2016, a handful of patients in China with histopathologically diagnosed primary liver carcinoma had surgical resection. Tumors of the five patients were stage T1-T3 N0M0 with maximum diameters of about 4.2 to 11 cm. TCRbeta repertoire sequencing, expression microarrays and whole-exome sequencing were combined in the study across five regions of each liver tumor, with adjacent normal tissue and blood also included. A total of roughly 35 specimens from 5 patients went through TCRbeta repertoire sequencing, namely 25 tumor regions, 5 adjacent noncancerous liver tissues and 5 peripheral blood samples. Reproducibility between technical replicate repertoires was high, with correlation coefficients above 0.98 and mean shared-clone rates roughly 0.87. Each sample produced roughly 3.5 to 8 million productive TCRbeta reads, and read depth showed no significant difference between tissue types. Of the five patients (three men and two women, aged 30 to 69 years), four had hepatocellular carcinoma and one had combined HCC and intrahepatic cholangiocarcinoma. Study-wide findings and limitations: With just four or five patients in the study, the authors point out that the findings should be validated in a larger study. Because only the TCR beta chain was sequenced and unpaired alpha chains were not captured, true repertoire diversity is likely underestimated. Comparison of CD4+ and CD8+ T cell repertoires was precluded by the use of bulk unsorted samples. Compared with blood, tumors had a significantly larger share of the repertoire taken up by the top 250 clones (p = 0.039). Pairs of tumor regions showed greater repertoire overlap (mean approximately 35%) than tumor-adjacent pairs (17%) or tumor-blood pairs (roughly 14%), which is consistent with antigen-driven expansion.

Using a constant-region primer and ProtoScript II reverse transcriptase, TCRbeta-specific cDNA was reverse-transcribed from about 460 ng total RNA. Construction of the TCRbeta libraries relied on three nested rounds of multiplex PCR, following a slightly modified ARM-PCR procedure. Multiplex TRBV1-TRBV30 forward primers and a Cbeta reverse primer were used in the first two PCR rounds, each of which was run for around 10 cycles. A final 25-cycle PCR with Deep VentR polymerase added sample barcodes and Illumina adapters. Before sequencing, amplicons between 200 and 500 bp were purified from gel using a QIAquick gel extraction kit. TCRbeta amplicons were sequenced on an Illumina HiSeq 2500 with 250-bp paired-end reads. Under the source paper's analysis protocol: Quality trimming of reads was performed with Trimmomatic v0.33, and paired reads were merged with FLASH v1.2.11 so that full CDR3 sequences could be recovered. V, D and J germline segments were assigned to the rearranged TCRbeta sequences using MiGEC v1.2.1b. Clonotype statistics, along with Shannon-Wiener diversity indices, were calculated using VDJtools v1.0.0. Except for diversity analysis, only each sample's 250 most abundant clonotypes were used in subsequent analyses to reduce sampling bias. The public sequencing data were trimmed at Q25 with fastp and processed into clonotypes with MiXCR by TCRdb, which kept only in-frame beta chains. Every entry covers one CDR3 protein and lists the most common genes and DNA from its rows. The V and J calls were determined by TCRdb, not by the authors. The sample profile shows approximately 300,000 distinct CDR3 sequences; 50% to 70% of them were found once. Roughly 9% of the sample goes to the ten largest clones.

TRIzol reagent was used to extract blood RNA from unsorted whole blood, while the DNeasy Blood & Tissue kit provided the germline DNA. At the time of sampling, the patients had chronic HBV infection and had not received any treatment. Before surgery, roughly 4 milliliters of peripheral blood were drawn into K2EDTA tubes. V drops 6 bases and J drops 4 bases, leaving 11 bases in between. The CDR3 contains 13 residues, cysteine and phenylalanine counted. Only CDR3 DNA remains: 39 bases, in frame from the first base. The germline V gene provides CDR1 MNHEY and CDR2 SVGAGI. The sequence derives from a man aged 40-50 years with primary liver carcinoma and hepatitis B virus infection. The sequence joins TRBV6-5 to TRBJ2-3; no D gene call is confident. Sequencing was performed on peripheral blood. CDR3 reads: CASSPPGADTQYF. The DNA sequence reads TGTGCCAGCAGCCCACCCGGAGCAGATACGCAGTATTTT.